A selection of T cell receptor beta chains follows, all from one sample in a study of CD8 T cells in Susac syndrome. From the immunoSEQ multiplex PCR reads, TCRdb called clonotypes with MiXCR, one entry per CDR3 protein. The table includes 150,000 to 200,000 distinct CDR3 sequences, about 93% detected once. Specimen: CD4+ T cells from PBMCs. These receptor sequences come from a human donor with multiple sclerosis. The CDR3 runs from the conserved cysteine through the conserved F or W. D genes are given only for firm matches. Clone size is stated in some rows and not others, as once, few, many or a class when expanded.

V gene	clone size	J gene	D gene	CDR3 protein	CDR3 DNA
TRBV4-3	.	TRBJ2-4	.	CASSQSTGENIQYF	TGCGCCAGCAGCCAATCGACCGGGGAAAACATTCAGTACTTC
TRBV4-3	.	TRBJ2-3	.	CASSLGGGLGTDTQYF	TGCGCCAGCAGCCTAGGGGGGGGGCTAGGCACAGATACGCAGTATTTT
TRBV2	.	TRBJ2-3	.	CASSGVQVTDTQYF	TGTGCCAGCAGTGGTGTCCAGGTCACAGATACGCAGTATTTT
TRBV9	.	TRBJ1-3	.	CASSVEGTRGNTIYF	TGTGCCAGCAGCGTAGAAGGGACACGCGGAAACACCATATATTTT
TRBV18	.	TRBJ2-5	.	CASSPTETETQYF	TGTGCCAGCTCACCGACGGAAACGGAGACCCAGTACTTC
TRBV18	.	TRBJ2-5	.	CASSQDRRETQYF	TGTGCCAGCTCACAAGACAGGAGAGAGACCCAGTACTTC
TRBV24-1	.	TRBJ2-1	.	CATSRALGGADEQFF	TGTGCCACCAGTCGAGCTCTGGGTGGGGCGGATGAGCAGTTCTTC
TRBV2	.	TRBJ2-1	TRBD2	CASSGPGLAGRGNEQFF	TGTGCCAGCAGTGGCCCGGGACTAGCGGGACGTGGTAATGAGCAGTTCTTC
TRBV18	once	TRBJ2-5	.	CASSPVPEGETQYF	TGTGCCAGCTCACCTGTGCCGGAGGGTGAGACCCAGTACTTC
TRBV28	.	TRBJ2-5	TRBD2	CASSLSPGTTQETQYF	TGTGCCAGCAGTTTAAGTCCGGGGACTACCCAAGAGACCCAGTACTTC
TRBV4-3	.	TRBJ2-7	.	CASSQDWVAHEQYF	TGCGCCAGCAGCCAAGATTGGGTGGCCCACGAGCAGTACTTC
TRBV27	.	TRBJ2-1	.	CASSLNGNEQFF	TGTGCCAGCAGTTTGAATGGGAATGAGCAGTTCTTC
TRBV30	.	TRBJ1-1	.	CAWSNPSRTEAFF	TGTGCCTGGAGTAACCCGTCTCGGACTGAAGCTTTCTTT
TRBV29-1	.	TRBJ1-1	.	CSVEQAGAGTEAFF	TGCAGCGTTGAACAGGCCGGGGCTGGCACTGAAGCTTTCTTT
TRBV20-1	.	TRBJ1-1	.	CSAYQGGLTEAFF	TGCAGTGCTTATCAGGGTGGGCTCACTGAAGCTTTCTTT
TRBV29-1	once	TRBJ2-5	.	CSVEDSVLVRETQYF	TGCAGCGTTGAAGATAGCGTTCTGGTGAGAGAGACCCAGTACTTC
TRBV11-1	.	TRBJ2-1	.	CASSLSSAELGYNEQFF	TGTGCCAGCAGCTTATCCTCAGCGGAGCTAGGCTACAATGAGCAGTTCTTC
TRBV9	.	TRBJ2-7	TRBD1	CASSVAGDRSYEQYF	TGTGCCAGCAGCGTAGCTGGGGACAGGTCCTACGAGCAGTACTTC
TRBV9	.	TRBJ2-2	.	CASSYGGDTGELFF	TGTGCCAGCAGCTACGGGGGAGACACCGGGGAGCTGTTTTTT
TRBV5-1	.	TRBJ2-5	.	CASSLGPGPQETQYF	TGCGCCAGCAGCTTGGGACCAGGTCCGCAAGAGACCCAGTACTTC
TRBV5-6	.	TRBJ1-1	.	CASSLGFGKNTEAFF	TGTGCCAGCAGCTTAGGCTTCGGGAAGAACACTGAAGCTTTCTTT
TRBV14	.	TRBJ2-1	TRBD1	CASSHYRGLHNEQFF	TGTGCCAGCAGCCATTACAGGGGGTTGCACAATGAGCAGTTCTTC
TRBV20-1	.	TRBJ2-3	.	CSASLSGGTDTQYF	TGCAGTGCTAGTCTTAGCGGTGGCACAGATACGCAGTATTTT
TRBV2	.	TRBJ1-1	.	CASRETGVMNTEAFF	TGTGCCAGCAGAGAGACGGGTGTCATGAACACTGAAGCTTTCTTT
TRBV20-1	.	TRBJ2-3	.	CSARDGSWADTQYF	TGCAGTGCTAGGGACGGGAGTTGGGCAGATACGCAGTATTTT
TRBV2	.	TRBJ2-7	.	CANSEARGDGSYEQYF	TGTGCCAACAGTGAAGCGCGTGGGGACGGCTCCTACGAGCAGTACTTC
TRBV27	.	TRBJ1-4	.	CASSLRFEGLYEKLFF	TGTGCCAGCAGTTTACGTTTCGAGGGGCTGTATGAAAAACTGTTTTTT
TRBV19	.	TRBJ1-3	.	CASSKGGPGNTIYF	TGTGCCAGTAGTAAGGGGGGGCCCGGAAACACCATATATTTT
TRBV7-9	.	TRBJ2-7	TRBD2	CASSSAPGLAGGSYEQYF	TGTGCCAGCAGCTCGGCTCCGGGACTAGCGGGGGGAAGCTACGAGCAGTACTTC
TRBV2	.	TRBJ1-5	TRBD1	CASSLRTGGDQPQHF	TGTGCCAGCAGTTTAAGGACAGGGGGGGATCAGCCCCAGCATTTT
TRBV25-1	.	TRBJ1-2	.	CASSSVGGTLYGYTF	TGTGCCAGCAGTTCGGTGGGGGGGACCCTCTATGGCTACACCTTC
TRBV4-1	.	TRBJ2-7	.	CASSQGYLRSYSYEQYF	TGCGCCAGCAGCCAAGGCTACCTCAGGAGCTACTCCTACGAGCAGTACTTC
TRBV6-1	.	TRBJ2-5	.	CASSEQGPGETQYF	TGTGCCAGCAGTGAGCAGGGCCCGGGAGAGACCCAGTACTTC
TRBV5-1	once	TRBJ2-2	.	CASSHLDGVTGELFF	TGCGCCAGCAGCCACCTGGACGGGGTCACCGGGGAGCTGTTTTTT
TRBV6-2/TRBV6-3	.	TRBJ1-1	.	CASRHIRNTEAFF	TGTGCCAGCAGGCACATCCGGAACACTGAAGCTTTCTTT
TRBV7-2	once	TRBJ2-7	.	CASAKGGASSYEQYF	TGTGCCAGCGCAAAAGGTGGGGCTAGCTCCTACGAGCAGTACTTC
TRBV6-1	.	TRBJ2-7	.	CASSIHRSSYEQYF	TGTGCCAGCAGCATACACCGGAGCTCCTACGAGCAGTACTTC
TRBV4-2	.	TRBJ2-7	.	CASSQGADVWAAEQYF	TGTGCCAGCAGCCAGGGGGCAGACGTATGGGCGGCCGAGCAGTACTTC
TRBV28	once	TRBJ1-1	.	CASIVGGGMNTEAFF	TGTGCCAGCATCGTCGGGGGCGGGATGAACACTGAAGCTTTCTTT
TRBV2	.	TRBJ2-5	TRBD2	CASKTGLTEETQYF	TGTGCCAGCAAGACGGGACTAACCGAAGAGACCCAGTACTTC
TRBV28	once	TRBJ1-1	.	CASSLFTAGRTEAFF	TGTGCCAGCAGCCTCTTCACAGCAGGCCGCACTGAAGCTTTCTTT
TRBV7-2	.	TRBJ2-2	.	CASRREYTGELFF	TGTGCCAGCCGCCGAGAGTACACCGGGGAGCTGTTTTTT
TRBV29-1	.	TRBJ2-7	.	CSVGLGVPSYEQYF	TGCAGCGTTGGTCTGGGGGTCCCCTCCTACGAGCAGTACTTC
TRBV9	.	TRBJ2-2	.	CASSVDGHRELFF	TGTGCCAGCAGCGTAGATGGGCACCGGGAGCTGTTTTTT
TRBV23-1	.	TRBJ2-1	TRBD2	CASSQSGGSGVSEQFF	TGCGCCAGCAGTCAATCGGGGGGTAGCGGGGTAAGTGAGCAGTTCTTC
TRBV7-2	once	TRBJ2-1	.	CASSRQHGGEQFF	TGTGCCAGCAGCCGACAACATGGTGGTGAGCAGTTCTTC
TRBV27	.	TRBJ2-6	TRBD2	CASSLGLAGGALSGANVLTF	TGTGCCAGCAGTTTGGGACTAGCGGGAGGGGCCCTCTCTGGGGCCAACGTCCTGACTTTC
TRBV7-6	.	TRBJ2-6	.	CASSLRDTRFSGANVLTF	TGTGCCAGCAGCTTAAGGGACACGAGGTTCTCTGGGGCCAACGTCCTGACTTTC
TRBV7-8	.	TRBJ2-5	.	CASSLRGPETQYF	TGTGCCAGCAGCTTACGGGGGCCGGAGACCCAGTACTTC
TRBV20-1	once	TRBJ2-4	TRBD2	CSAPAAGGIAKNIQYF	TGCAGTGCTCCGGCCGCGGGAGGGATAGCCAAAAACATTCAGTACTTC
TRBV27	.	TRBJ2-7	.	CASSPPGNVPIYEQYF	TGTGCCAGCAGTCCCCCCGGAAACGTACCTATCTACGAGCAGTACTTC
TRBV9	.	TRBJ1-2	TRBD1	CASSHGTRQGNYYGYTF	TGTGCCAGCAGCCATGGGACCCGACAGGGGAATTACTATGGCTACACCTTC
TRBV14	once	TRBJ2-5	TRBD1	CASSHRRTGAGETQYF	TGTGCCAGCAGCCACAGGAGGACAGGGGCAGGGGAGACCCAGTACTTC
TRBV2	.	TRBJ2-3	.	CASSGSSDTQYF	TGTGCCAGCAGTGGGAGTTCAGATACGCAGTATTTT
TRBV29-1	.	TRBJ2-3	.	CSVEASSTDTQYF	TGCAGCGTTGAAGCGTCTAGCACAGATACGCAGTATTTT
TRBV19	.	TRBJ1-5	TRBD1	CATQNPLAGGGFQPQHF	TGTGCCACCCAAAACCCACTAGCAGGGGGGGGATTTCAGCCCCAGCATTTT
TRBV5-1	.	TRBJ2-3	.	CASRGDAGRTDTQYF	TGCGCCAGCAGAGGTGATGCGGGGCGCACAGATACGCAGTATTTT
TRBV5-1	once	TRBJ2-7	TRBD2	CASNRRLAINEQYF	TGCGCCAGCAACAGGAGACTAGCGATAAACGAGCAGTACTTC
TRBV6-1	.	TRBJ2-1	.	CASKVVGGSPLYNEQFF	TGTGCCAGCAAGGTAGTAGGAGGGAGCCCTCTCTACAATGAGCAGTTCTTC
TRBV30	.	TRBJ1-1	TRBD1	CAWSVGTVSTEAFF	TGTGCCTGGAGTGTGGGGACAGTCTCGACTGAAGCTTTCTTT